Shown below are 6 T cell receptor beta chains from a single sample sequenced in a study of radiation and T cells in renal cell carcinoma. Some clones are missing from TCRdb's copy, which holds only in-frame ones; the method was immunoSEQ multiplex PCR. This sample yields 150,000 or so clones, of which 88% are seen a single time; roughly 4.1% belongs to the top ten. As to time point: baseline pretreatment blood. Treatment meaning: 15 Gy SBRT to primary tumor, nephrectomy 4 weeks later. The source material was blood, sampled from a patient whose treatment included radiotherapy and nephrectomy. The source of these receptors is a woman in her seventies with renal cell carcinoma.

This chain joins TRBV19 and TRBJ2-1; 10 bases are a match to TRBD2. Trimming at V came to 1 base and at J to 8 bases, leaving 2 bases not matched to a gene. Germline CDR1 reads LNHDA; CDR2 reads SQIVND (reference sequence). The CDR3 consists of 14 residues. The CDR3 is CASSIGLAGDEQFF. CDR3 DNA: TGTGCCAGTAGTATAGGCCTAGCGGGGGATGAGCAGTTCTTC. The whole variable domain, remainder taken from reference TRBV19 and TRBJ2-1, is DGGITQSPKYLFRKEGQNVTLSCEQNLNHDAMYWYRQDPGQGLRLIYYSQIVNDFQKGDIAEGYSVSREKKESFPLTVTSAQKNPTAFYLCASSIGLAGDEQFFGPGTRLTVL.

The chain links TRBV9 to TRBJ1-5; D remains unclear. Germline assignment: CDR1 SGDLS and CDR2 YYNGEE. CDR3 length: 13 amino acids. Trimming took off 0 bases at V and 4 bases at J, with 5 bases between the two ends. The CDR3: CASSVAPNQPQHF. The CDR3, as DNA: TGTGCCAGCAGCGTAGCTCCGAATCAGCCCCAGCATTTT.

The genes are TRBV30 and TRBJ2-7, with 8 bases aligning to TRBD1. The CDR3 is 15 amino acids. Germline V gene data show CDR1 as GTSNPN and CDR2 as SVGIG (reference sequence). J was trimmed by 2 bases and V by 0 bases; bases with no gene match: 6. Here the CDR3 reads CAWSVLRTGTYEQYF. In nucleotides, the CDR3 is TGTGCCTGGAGTGTACTAAGGACAGGGACCTACGAGCAGTACTTC.

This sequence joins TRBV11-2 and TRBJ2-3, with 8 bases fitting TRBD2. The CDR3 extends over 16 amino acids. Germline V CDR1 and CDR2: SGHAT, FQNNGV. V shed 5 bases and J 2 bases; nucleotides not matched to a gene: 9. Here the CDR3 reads CASSHSAGGYTDTQYF. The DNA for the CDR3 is TGTGCCAGCAGCCACTCCGCGGGGGGTTACACAGATACGCAGTATTTT.

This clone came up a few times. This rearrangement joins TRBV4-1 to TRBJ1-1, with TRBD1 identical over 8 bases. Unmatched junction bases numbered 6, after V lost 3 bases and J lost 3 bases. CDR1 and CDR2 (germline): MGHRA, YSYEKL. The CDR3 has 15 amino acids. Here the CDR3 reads CASSHQGQAYTEAFF. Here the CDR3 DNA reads TGCGCCAGCAGCCACCAGGGACAGGCATACACTGAAGCTTTCTTT.

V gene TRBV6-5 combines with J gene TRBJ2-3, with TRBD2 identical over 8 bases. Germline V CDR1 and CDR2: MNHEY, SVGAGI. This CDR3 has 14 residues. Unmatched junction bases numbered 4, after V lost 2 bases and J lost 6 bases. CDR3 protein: CASSYRTSGDTQYF. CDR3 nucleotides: TGTGCCAGCAGTTACCGCACTAGCGGCGATACGCAGTATTTT.